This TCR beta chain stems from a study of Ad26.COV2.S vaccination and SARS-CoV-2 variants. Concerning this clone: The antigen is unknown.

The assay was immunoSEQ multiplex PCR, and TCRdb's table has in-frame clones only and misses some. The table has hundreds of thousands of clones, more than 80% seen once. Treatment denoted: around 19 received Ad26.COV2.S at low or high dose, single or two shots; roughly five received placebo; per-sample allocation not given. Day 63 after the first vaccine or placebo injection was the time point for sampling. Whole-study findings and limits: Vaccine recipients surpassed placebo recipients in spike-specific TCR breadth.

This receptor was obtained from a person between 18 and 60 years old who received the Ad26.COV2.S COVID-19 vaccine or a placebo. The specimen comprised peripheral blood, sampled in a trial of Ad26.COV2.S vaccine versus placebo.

CDR3 bases: TGTGCCTGGAGATCCTCGGGACAGGGCTACGAGCAGTACTTC. Protein: CAWRSSGQGYEQYF. The chain has TRBV30 and TRBJ2-7, with TRBD1 matching over 9 bases. Germline V gene data show CDR1 as GTSNPN and CDR2 as SVGIG (reference sequence). The CDR3 consists of 14 residues. The J segment lost 3 bases and the V segment lost 3 bases, leaving 6 bases of the junction unmatched.